The 11 T cell receptor beta chains in this list originate from one sample, sequenced in a study of a mutant IDH1 vaccine in newly diagnosed glioma. Their target antigens are unknown. Sequenced by immunoSEQ multiplex PCR; TCRdb stores in-frame clones only, minus some. Among about 24,000 clones, about 80% were seen once, and the ten largest hold 8% to 10%. The time point is: week 11, during vaccination. Every vaccination contained 300 ug of the mutant IDH1 20-mer peptide and was paired with topical imiquimod. Sample: PBMCs, taken from a glioma patient whose treatment included an IDH1 peptide vaccine. The receptors shown here come from a man in his forties with glioma.

This chain uses TRBV30 with TRBJ2-7; the D gene is possibly TRBD1 (6 bases). Germline CDR1 and CDR2: GTSNPN and SVGIG (reference sequence). The CDR3 loop spans 13 amino acids. Trimming took off 5 bases at V and 7 bases at J, with 18 bases between the two ends. The CDR3 protein is CAWSQSRGLEQYV. In DNA form, the CDR3 reads TGTGCCTGGTCGCAAAGCAGGGGCCTGGAGCAGTACGTC.

The chain employs TRBV7-9 and TRBJ1-2, with 8 bases that match TRBD1. The CDR3 has 14 residues. The germline V gene encodes CDR1 SEHNR and CDR2 FQNEAQ (reference sequence). V shed 4 bases and J 4 bases; nucleotides not matched to a gene: 5. CDR3 amino acids: CASSSRGLGYGYTF. The CDR3 DNA sequence: TGTGCCAGCAGCTCCAGGGGGCTTGGCTATGGCTACACCTTC. The whole variable domain, remainder taken from reference TRBV7-9 and TRBJ1-2, is DTGVSQNPRHKITKRGQNVTFRCDPISEHNRLYWYRQTLGQGPEFLTYFQNEAQLEKSRLLSDRFSAERPKGSFSTLEIQRTEQGDSAMYLCASSSRGLGYGYTFGSGTRLTVV.

The chain employs TRBV19 and TRBJ2-3; TRBD2 matches at 12 bases. The CDR3 extends over 14 amino acids. V trimming: 10 bases; J trimming: 5 bases; junction bases outside the gene matches: 7. CDR1 and CDR2 (germline): LNHDA, SQIVND (reference sequence). CDR3 nucleotide sequence: TGTGCCACTAGCCTGGGACTAGCGGGAGATACGCAGTATTTT. Encoded protein: CATSLGLAGDTQYF.

V is TRBV10-2 and J is TRBJ1-1; 8 positions match TRBD1. The ends lost 6 bases at V and 3 bases at J; junction bases unmatched: 3. The germline gives CDR1 WSHSY, CDR2 SAAADI. The CDR3 has 13 amino acids. In nucleotides, the CDR3 is TGCGCCAGCAGGGACAGGGCGGACACTGAAGCTTTCTTT. It specifies CASRDRADTEAFF.

The chain combines TRBV6-6 with TRBJ1-1; 7 bases fit TRBD1. With 7 bases clipped from V and 3 bases from J, the junction kept 8 bases outside the gene matches. In germline, CDR1 is MNHNY, CDR2 SVGAGI (reference sequence). This CDR3 comprises 14 residues. CDR3 amino acids: CASKKGQTYTEAFF. CDR3 sequence (DNA): TGTGCCAGCAAAAAGGGACAGACTTACACTGAAGCTTTCTTT.

The chain employs TRBV25-1 and TRBJ1-2; the D is unclear. The CDR3 totals 15 residues. Trimming removed 1 base from V and 7 bases from J, with 16 bases in between. Germline-derived CDR1 and CDR2 are MGHDK and SYGVNS. CDR3 protein: CASSEFGKGWFGYTF. CDR3 DNA sequence: TGTGCCAGCAGTGAATTCGGGAAGGGTTGGTTTGGCTACACCTTC.

V and J are TRBV5-8 and TRBJ1-2; D gene ambiguous. CDR3 length: 13 residues. With 5 bases removed from V and 7 bases from J, the gap between germline ends came to 15 bases. Germline-derived CDR1 and CDR2 are SGHTS and YDEGEE. The CDR3 loop reads CASRPFGAFGYTF. The CDR3 DNA follows: TGTGCCAGCAGGCCTTTCGGAGCGTTTGGCTACACCTTC. The full variable domain, its missing parts supplied by reference TRBV5-8 and TRBJ1-2, is EAGVTQSPTHLIKTRGQQATLRCSPISGHTSVYWYQQALGLGLQFLLWYDEGEERNRGNFPPRFSGRQFPNYSSELNVNALELEDSALYLCASRPFGAFGYTFGSGTRLTVV.

The chain recombines TRBV9 with TRBJ2-3; D may be TRBD2 (7 bases). Germline CDR1 and CDR2: SGDLS and YYNGEE. V was clipped by 2 bases and J by 6 bases, with 16 bases between them. The CDR3 length is 15 residues. The CDR3 loop is CASSVEGGRRDTQYF. The CDR3 region has the DNA TGTGCCAGCAGCGTCGAGGGGGGGAGACGGGATACGCAGTATTTT.

The J gene is TRBJ2-1, the V gene TRBV9, with 10 bases lining up with TRBD2. J gave up 10 bases and V 0 bases, and 4 bases lay outside the gene matches. This CDR3 contains 14 residues. CDR1 and CDR2 from the germline V gene are SGDLS and YYNGEE. The CDR3 sequence: CASSVERGGQEQFF. CDR3 nucleotide sequence: TGTGCCAGCAGCGTAGAGCGGGGGGGTCAGGAGCAGTTCTTC.

The chain recombines TRBV27 with TRBJ2-7; 7 bases agree with TRBD1. Germline lookup yields CDR1 MNHEY and CDR2 SMNVEV (reference sequence). The CDR3 loop spans 15 amino acids. Unmatched junction bases numbered 8, after V lost 5 bases and J lost 1 base. The CDR3 reads CASSRTGQYSYEQYF. The CDR3 nucleotides read TGTGCCAGCAGTCGAACGGGACAGTATTCCTACGAGCAGTACTTC.

The genes are TRBV11-2 and TRBJ1-1; TRBD1 is a possible D gene (6 bases). From germline, CDR1 is SGHAT and CDR2 FQNNGV. The length of the CDR3 is 14 residues. Trimming shortened V by 2 bases and J by 1 base, and 8 bases separated the two germline ends. The CDR3 sequence is CASSLNRANTEAFF. CDR3 DNA: TGTGCCAGCAGCTTAAACAGGGCGAACACTGAAGCTTTCTTT.